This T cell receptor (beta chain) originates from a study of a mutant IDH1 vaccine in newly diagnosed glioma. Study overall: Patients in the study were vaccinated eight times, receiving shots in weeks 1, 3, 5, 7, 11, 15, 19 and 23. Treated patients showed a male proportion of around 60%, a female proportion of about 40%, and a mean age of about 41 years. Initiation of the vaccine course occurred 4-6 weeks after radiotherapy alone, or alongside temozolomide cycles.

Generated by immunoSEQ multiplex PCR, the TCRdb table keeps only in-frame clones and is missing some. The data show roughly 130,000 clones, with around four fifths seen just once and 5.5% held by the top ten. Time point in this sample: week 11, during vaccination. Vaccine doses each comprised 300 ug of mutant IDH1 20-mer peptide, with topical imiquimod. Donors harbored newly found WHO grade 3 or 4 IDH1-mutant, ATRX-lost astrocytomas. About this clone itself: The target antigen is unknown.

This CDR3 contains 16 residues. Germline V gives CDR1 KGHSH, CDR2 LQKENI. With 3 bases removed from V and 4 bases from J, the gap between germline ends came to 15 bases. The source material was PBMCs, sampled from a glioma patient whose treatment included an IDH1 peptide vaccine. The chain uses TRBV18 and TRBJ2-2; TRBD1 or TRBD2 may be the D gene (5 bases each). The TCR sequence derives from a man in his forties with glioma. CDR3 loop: CASSPSSGASTGELFF. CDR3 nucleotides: TGTGCCAGCTCACCCTCCTCCGGGGCGAGCACCGGGGAGCTGTTTTTT.